This T cell receptor beta chain is from a study of T cell responses to AZD1222 COVID-19 vaccine. Study-wide findings and caveats: The number of AZD1222 recipients seropositive at baseline was only five or six. Close to half of all spike-specific TCRs reportedly target regions of the variants that are unmutated. It should be noted that donors were predominantly white British and more often female, and clonal diversity was possibly underestimated.

The V end lost 0 bases, the J end lost 7 bases, and 16 bases lay between the germline ends. The CDR3 covers 16 residues. Looked up from germline, CDR1 is LGHNT and CDR2 is FRNRAP. The repertoire was sequenced with immunoSEQ multiplex PCR; TCRdb's copy has only in-frame clones and lacks some. The sample consists of roughly 150,000 clones, around nine tenths of them appearing once. Note on this clone: The antigen is not known.

This clonotype was sampled from an adult in good health. This chain connects TRBV12-5 to TRBJ2-1; D is perhaps TRBD2 (7 bases). The input for sequencing was peripheral blood, taken on day 0 of AZD1222 vaccination. CDR3 bases: TGTGCTAGTGGTTTGGTACTCGGGGGGCGAGGAAATGAGCAGTTCTTC. Translated, it gives CASGLVLGGRGNEQFF.